Following are 22 T cell receptor beta chains from one sample sequenced in a study of T cell responses to AZD1222 COVID-19 vaccine. Sequencing used immunoSEQ multiplex PCR; TCRdb keeps in-frame clones, though not all of them. This table has 120,000 to 150,000 clones, 80% to 95% appearing once. The sample consisted of peripheral blood, taken on day 0 of AZD1222 vaccination. The receptors shown here come from an adult in good health.

V usage is TRBV9 and J usage is TRBJ2-7; no clear D gene. The V end lost 4 bases, the J end lost 2 bases, and 10 bases lay between the germline ends. The CDR3 consists of 13 residues. Germline values: CDR1 SGDLS, CDR2 YYNGEE. The CDR3 coding sequence is TGTGCCAGCAGCCCCTGGGGTGCCTACGAGCAGTACTTC. This codes for CASSPWGAYEQYF.

The chain is built from TRBV7-8 and TRBJ2-7, with D unclear. Germline CDR1 SGHVS, CDR2 FQNEAQ. This CDR3 spans 13 amino acids. With 5 bases removed from V and 3 bases from J, the gap between germline ends came to 11 bases. CDR3 bases: TGTGCCAGCAGCCGAGGATTGGACTACGAGCAGTACTTC. It specifies CASSRGLDYEQYF.

The chain carries TRBV7-9 and TRBJ2-7; 9 bases line up with TRBD2. CDR3 length: 14 amino acids. Germline V gene sequence: CDR1 SEHNR, CDR2 FQNEAQ (reference sequence). J gave up 4 bases and V 6 bases, and 7 bases lay outside the gene matches. CDR3 sequence reads: CASSGLARPYEQYF. CDR3 DNA sequence: TGTGCCAGCAGTGGACTAGCGAGACCATACGAGCAGTACTTC. The variable domain in full, completed from reference TRBV7-9 and TRBJ2-7, reads DTGVSQNPRHKITKRGQNVTFRCDPISEHNRLYWYRQTLGQGPEFLTYFQNEAQLEKSRLLSDRFSAERPKGSFSTLEIQRTEQGDSAMYLCASSGLARPYEQYFGPGTRLTVT.

The V and J genes are TRBV3-1 (or the pseudogene TRBV3-2) and TRBJ2-1; D is undetermined. The germline V gene encodes CDR1 LGHDT and CDR2 YNNKEL (reference sequence). V was pared by 0 bases and J by 0 bases, with 3 bases between. This CDR3 region has 14 residues. This chain's CDR3 is CASSQDGSYNEQFF. CDR3 nucleotide sequence: TGTGCCAGCAGCCAAGACGGCTCCTACAATGAGCAGTTCTTC.

The gene calls are TRBV5-1 and TRBJ2-3; the match to TRBD2 covers 8 bases. CDR3 length: 14 amino acids. The germline V gene encodes CDR1 SGHRS and CDR2 YFSETQ. Unmatched junction bases numbered 4, after V lost 4 bases and J lost 3 bases. In DNA, the CDR3 is TGCGCCAGCAGCCTGGGACTAGAAACAGATACGCAGTATTTT. Its translation is CASSLGLETDTQYF.

This clone was seen at least ten times. The genes are TRBV2 and TRBJ1-1; tentative D call: TRBD1 (6 bases). Deletions cut 6 bases from V and 6 bases from J, with 20 bases between. This CDR3 has 15 residues. Germline V CDR1 and CDR2: SNHLY, FYNNEI. The CDR3 DNA reads as TGTGCCAGCAGCCGCTCGAGGGGGTCATCCGCTGAAGCTTTCTTT. Its protein product is CASSRSRGSSAEAFF.

The chain couples TRBV23-1 to TRBJ2-1; TRBD2 aligns across 8 bases. TRBV23-1 is an ORF; its function is uncertain. V lost 2 bases, J lost 2 bases, and 8 bases stayed unmatched. CDR3 size: 17 residues. CDR3 residues: CASSQIIAGLTYNEQFF. The CDR3 DNA follows: TGCGCCAGCAGTCAAATTATAGCGGGACTCACCTACAATGAGCAGTTCTTC.

The chain couples TRBV11-2 to TRBJ1-2; D is unclear. Germline lookup yields CDR1 SGHAT and CDR2 FQNNGV. Trimming cost V 1 base and J 4 bases, with 7 bases left between them. This CDR3 contains 13 residues. In nucleotides, the CDR3 is TGTGCCAGCAGCTTAGTCTCTAGCTATGGCTACACCTTC. It encodes CASSLVSSYGYTF.

The chain joins TRBV18 to TRBJ2-7, with TRBD1 identical over 7 bases. J was trimmed by 0 bases and V by 6 bases; bases with no gene match: 5. The CDR3 runs to 14 residues. Germline V gene sequence: CDR1 KGHSH, CDR2 LQKENI. As DNA, the CDR3 is TGTGCCAGCTCGCACAGGGGCCACTCCTACGAGCAGTACTTC. Translated: CASSHRGHSYEQYF.

In its sample, this clone was seen once. V usage is TRBV12-3 or TRBV12-4 and J usage is TRBJ2-3, with D possibly TRBD2 on 5 matching bases. The CDR3 is 12 residues long. The V end lost 3 bases, the J end lost 5 bases, and 6 bases lay between the germline ends. The CDR3 nucleotides read TGTGCCAGCAGTTTCCGGGGAGATACGCAGTATTTT. Translated: CASSFRGDTQYF.

The chain joins TRBV2 to TRBJ1-5; TRBD1 is a possible D gene (6 bases). Trimming stripped 6 bases from V and 3 bases from J, with 15 bases between. The CDR3 covers 15 residues. Germline CDR1 reads SNHLY; CDR2 reads FYNNEI. Written as DNA, the CDR3 is TGTGCCAGCAGGGCCGGACAGAATGACAATCAGCCCCAGCATTTT. Encoded protein: CASRAGQNDNQPQHF.

The chain employs TRBV3-1 (or the pseudogene TRBV3-2) and TRBJ2-7; TRBD2 aligns across 14 bases. CDR3 length equals 17 residues. With 0 bases clipped from V and 5 bases from J, the junction kept 6 bases outside the gene matches. Per germline, CDR1 LGHDT and CDR2 YNNKEL (reference sequence). The CDR3 loop is CASSQEKGTSGRHEQYF. CDR3 DNA: TGTGCCAGCAGCCAAGAAAAGGGGACTAGCGGGAGACACGAGCAGTACTTC.

The chain carries TRBV10-3 and TRBJ2-1; 7 positions agree with TRBD1. There are 15 residues in the CDR3. Germline CDR1 and CDR2: ENHRY and SYGVKD. J lost 2 bases, V lost 4 bases, and 5 bases had no gene match. The DNA of the CDR3 is TGTGCCATCAGTGCCTCGACAGGGACCTACAATGAGCAGTTCTTC. Translating gives CAISASTGTYNEQFF.

The chain employs TRBV7-3 and TRBJ1-2; tentatively, D is TRBD1 (5 bases). Germline V lookup: CDR1 SGHTA, CDR2 FQGTGA. This CDR3 is 16 amino acids long. V lost 5 bases and J lost 0, with 16 bases in between. The CDR3, as DNA: TGTGCCAGCAGCCCCTCGGGGGGTGGCGCTAACTATGGCTACACCTTC. Its protein product is CASSPSGGGANYGYTF.

The chain employs TRBV19 and TRBJ1-1; D not resolved. Trimming left V 1 base short and J 1 base short, with 13 bases between. The CDR3 has 16 amino acids. Germline V gives CDR1 LNHDA, CDR2 SQIVND (reference sequence). The chain's CDR3 is CASSIGRVPQNTEAFF. The CDR3 bases are TGTGCCAGTAGTATAGGGAGGGTACCACAGAACACTGAAGCTTTCTTT.

A word on this clone: The sample carries other DNA sequences with the same CDR3. DNA for the CDR3: TGTGCCAGCAGCTTGGGGACAACGAACACTGAAGCTTTCTTT. Residues: CASSLGTTNTEAFF. V usage is TRBV5-5 and J usage is TRBJ1-1; D possibly corresponds to TRBD1 (5 bases). The CDR3 consists of 14 residues. The germline V and J ends were trimmed by 0 bases and 1 base, with 7 bases remaining between them. In germline, CDR1 is SGHKS, CDR2 YYEKEE (reference sequence).

The rearrangement links TRBV3-1 (or the pseudogene TRBV3-2) to TRBJ2-1; 7 nucleotides match TRBD2. The ends lost 1 base at V and 5 bases at J; junction bases unmatched: 8. The CDR3 runs 16 residues. Germline V lookup: CDR1 LGHDT, CDR2 YNNKEL (reference sequence). DNA of the CDR3: TGTGCCAGCAGCCAAGTATGGCGGGAGAGCCACAATGAGCAGTTCTTC. Residues: CASSQVWRESHNEQFF.

This clone was recorded only once. The chain is built from TRBV9 and TRBJ2-2, with 10 bases fitting TRBD2. CDR3 length equals 20 residues. The germline V gene has CDR1 SGDLS and CDR2 YYNGEE. With 4 bases clipped from V and 1 base from J, the junction kept 16 bases outside the gene matches. CDR3 protein: CASSTRGTARLAGNTGELFF. CDR3 in DNA: TGTGCCAGCAGCACAAGAGGGACTGCGAGACTAGCGGGGAACACCGGGGAGCTGTTTTTT.

V gene TRBV7-2 combines with J gene TRBJ1-1; 7 bases align to TRBD1. V shed 1 base, J shed 3 bases, and the junction held 5 bases outside the gene matches. CDR3 length equals 15 residues. Germline CDR1 and CDR2: SGHTA and FQGNSA. In nucleotides, the CDR3 is TGTGCCAGCAGCTTAGGGAACAGGGGCCACACTGAAGCTTTCTTT. The encoded protein is CASSLGNRGHTEAFF.

This clone was found a few times. The chain links TRBV4-3 to TRBJ2-1; 16 nucleotides line up with TRBD2. This CDR3 spans 14 amino acids. In germline, CDR1 is LGHNA, CDR2 YSLEER. Trimming at V came to 8 bases and at J to 6 bases, leaving 1 base not matched to a gene. CDR3 sequence (DNA): TGCGCCAGCGGGACTAGCGGGAGGGGCAATGAGCAGTTCTTC. As protein: CASGTSGRGNEQFF.

The V and J genes are TRBV5-1 and TRBJ1-5, with 10 bases fitting TRBD1. The CDR3 covers 18 residues. Trimming at V came to 4 bases and at J to 2 bases, leaving 12 bases not matched to a gene. Germline V gene lookup returns CDR1 SGHRS and CDR2 YFSETQ. The DNA for the CDR3 is TGCGCCAGCAGCCGGATGACAGGGGGCGCCGGGGGCAATCAGCCCCAGCATTTT. It translates to CASSRMTGGAGGNQPQHF.

This chain joins TRBV19 and TRBJ1-2, with a possible D match to TRBD1 (6 bases). The V gene's germline CDR1 is LNHDA and CDR2 SQIVND (reference sequence). The CDR3 has 13 residues. The ends were cut back, 5 bases at V and 7 bases at J, with 14 bases in the middle. The CDR3, as DNA: TGTGCCAGTAGTGAAACAGGGTTGTCTGGCTACACCTTC. Protein product: CASSETGLSGYTF.